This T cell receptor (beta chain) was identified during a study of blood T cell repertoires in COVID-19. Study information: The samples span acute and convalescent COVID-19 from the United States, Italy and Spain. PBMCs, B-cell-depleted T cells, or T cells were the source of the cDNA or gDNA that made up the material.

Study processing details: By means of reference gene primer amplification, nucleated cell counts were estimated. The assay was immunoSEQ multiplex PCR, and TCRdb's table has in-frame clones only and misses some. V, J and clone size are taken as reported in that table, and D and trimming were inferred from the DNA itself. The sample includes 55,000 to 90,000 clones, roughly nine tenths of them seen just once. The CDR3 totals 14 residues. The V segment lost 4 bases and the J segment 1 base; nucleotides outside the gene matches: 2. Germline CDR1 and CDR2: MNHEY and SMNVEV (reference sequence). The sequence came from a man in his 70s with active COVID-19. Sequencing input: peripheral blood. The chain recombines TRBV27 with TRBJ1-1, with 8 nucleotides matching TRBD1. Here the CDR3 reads CASSWGQENTEAFF. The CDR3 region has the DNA TGTGCCAGCAGTTGGGGACAGGAGAACACTGAAGCTTTCTTT.